This TCR beta chain is from a study of blood T cell repertoires in COVID-19. Study-level information: COVID-19 samples, acute and convalescent, were from the United States, Italy and Spain.

As handled by the study authors: For nucleated cells, counts were estimated from reference gene primer amplification. Measured with immunoSEQ multiplex PCR; TCRdb has only the in-frame clones, and not every one. That table supplies the V and J calls and clone size; D and trimming were determined from the DNA. This table has about 150,000 clones, about four fifths appearing once. Germline V CDR1 and CDR2: MGHDK, SYGVNS. The CDR3 comprises 10 residues, both ends counted. As regards this clone: The conserved phenylalanine or tryptophan is not found at the CDR3 terminus, so this likely reflects a read error. The DNA is omitted, as the CDR3 cannot be located on it reliably, and the CDR3 follows TCRdb's listing.

The sequenced material came from peripheral blood. The chain links TRBV25-1 to TRBJ1-3. This sequence was found in a man aged 55 to 69 with acute or convalescent COVID-19. CDR3 amino acids: CASTEWGGHD.